Listed below are T cell receptor beta chains from one sample, sequenced in a study of blood T cell repertoires in COVID-19. The table came from immunoSEQ multiplex PCR; TCRdb's copy has only in-frame clones and leaves some out. The sample carries more than 65,000 clones, approximately 79% recorded once. Sequenced: peripheral blood. The receptors here all came from a woman in her forties or fifties with acute or convalescent COVID-19. CDR3s include the opening cysteine and the closing phenylalanine or tryptophan. D genes are given only for firm matches. The size of a clone is reported for some rows only, either as once, few or many, or as a class for expanded clones.

len: 13; v_gene: TRBV5-5; d_gene: -; j_gene: TRBJ1-1; abundance: -; CDR3nt: TGTGCCAGCAGCACCCAACCAGGGGCTCCGGCTTTCTTT; CDR3aa: CASSTQPGAPAFF
len: 14; v_gene: TRBV29-1; d_gene: TRBD2; j_gene: TRBJ2-1; abundance: -; CDR3nt: TGCAGCGTTGAAGTAGGACTAGCGGGGATTGAGCAGTTCTTC; CDR3aa: CSVEVGLAGIEQFF
len: 15; v_gene: TRBV7-2; d_gene: TRBD2; j_gene: TRBJ2-7; abundance: -; CDR3nt: TGTGCCAGCAGCTTAGGGACGGGAGGCCCCTACGAGCAGTACTTC; CDR3aa: CASSLGTGGPYEQYF
len: 19; v_gene: TRBV19; d_gene: TRBD2; j_gene: TRBJ2-1; abundance: -; CDR3nt: TGTGCCAGTAGTATGCCCCCCCGGACTAGCGGGAGGGCGCATAATGAGCAGTTCTTC; CDR3aa: CASSMPPRTSGRAHNEQFF
len: 17; v_gene: TRBV7-9; d_gene: TRBD2; j_gene: TRBJ2-1; abundance: -; CDR3nt: TGTGCCAGCAGCTTAGATTTGCGGGGGGGCCTCTACAATGAGCAGTTCTTC; CDR3aa: CASSLDLRGGLYNEQFF
len: 18; v_gene: TRBV4-1; d_gene: TRBD1; j_gene: TRBJ1-6; abundance: -; CDR3nt: TGCGCCAGCAGCCAAGGGTGGACCCCGGGACAGTCAAATTCACCCCTCCACTTT; CDR3aa: CASSQGWTPGQSNSPLHF
len: 16; v_gene: TRBV7-7; d_gene: TRBD2; j_gene: TRBJ2-5; abundance: -; CDR3nt: TGTGCCAGCAGCCCTGATAGCGGGGGATACCAAGAGACCCAGTACTTC; CDR3aa: CASSPDSGGYQETQYF
len: 12; v_gene: TRBV18; d_gene: -; j_gene: TRBJ2-1; abundance: -; CDR3nt: TGTGCCAGCTCATACTCCGAAGATGAGCAGTTCTTC; CDR3aa: CASSYSEDEQFF
len: 13; v_gene: TRBV19; d_gene: -; j_gene: TRBJ1-2; abundance: -; CDR3nt: TGTGCCAGTAGAATTACGAGGGACACTGGCTACACCTTC; CDR3aa: CASRITRDTGYTF
len: 15; v_gene: TRBV19; d_gene: -; j_gene: TRBJ1-5; abundance: -; CDR3nt: TGTGCCAGTGGGGCAGGGAACGGCTACAATCAGCCCCAGCATTTT; CDR3aa: CASGAGNGYNQPQHF
len: 12; v_gene: TRBV12-3/TRBV12-4; d_gene: -; j_gene: TRBJ2-1; abundance: -; CDR3nt: TGTGCCAGCAGTTTGGCGGGTAGGCGTCAGTTCTTC; CDR3aa: CASSLAGRRQFF
len: 14; v_gene: TRBV30; d_gene: -; j_gene: TRBJ2-7; abundance: -; CDR3nt: TGTGCCTGGACCTCCATGCGGAGCTCCTACGAGCAGTACTTC; CDR3aa: CAWTSMRSSYEQYF
len: 16; v_gene: TRBV7-3; d_gene: -; j_gene: TRBJ2-2; abundance: -; CDR3nt: TGTGCCAGCAGTTTGCAGGCGAGCGGTCACACCGGGGAGCTGTTTTTT; CDR3aa: CASSLQASGHTGELFF
len: 15; v_gene: TRBV7-9; d_gene: -; j_gene: TRBJ1-1; abundance: -; CDR3nt: TGTGCCAGCAGCTTAGGGCCAGTCGGGGGTAATGAAGCTTTCTTT; CDR3aa: CASSLGPVGGNEAFF
len: 13; v_gene: TRBV7-9; d_gene: -; j_gene: TRBJ1-1; abundance: -; CDR3nt: TGTGCCAGCAGTTATCAACAGGGAACTGAAGCTTTCTTT; CDR3aa: CASSYQQGTEAFF
len: 16; v_gene: TRBV9; d_gene: TRBD1; j_gene: TRBJ2-3; abundance: -; CDR3nt: TGTGCCAGCAGCACGACAGGGTTTACTAGCACAGATACGCAGTATTTT; CDR3aa: CASSTTGFTSTDTQYF
len: 17; v_gene: TRBV19; d_gene: TRBD2; j_gene: TRBJ2-1; abundance: many; CDR3nt: TGTGCCAGTAGTTCACGGACTAGCGGGAGGGCCTACAATGAGCAGTTCTTC; CDR3aa: CASSSRTSGRAYNEQFF
len: 15; v_gene: TRBV28; d_gene: -; j_gene: TRBJ1-1; abundance: -; CDR3nt: TGTGCCAGCAAAGGCCGAGGGGGGGTGGACACTGAAGCTTTCTTT; CDR3aa: CASKGRGGVDTEAFF
len: 17; v_gene: TRBV2; d_gene: TRBD1; j_gene: TRBJ1-2; abundance: -; CDR3nt: TGTGCCAGCAGTGAAGCGCTTCCGGGACAGGGATTAAGTGGCTACACCTTC; CDR3aa: CASSEALPGQGLSGYTF
len: 15; v_gene: TRBV6-6; d_gene: -; j_gene: TRBJ1-3; abundance: -; CDR3nt: TGTGCCAGCAGGTCCGTGGCCGACTCTGGAAACACCATATATTTT; CDR3aa: CASRSVADSGNTIYF
len: 13; v_gene: TRBV19; d_gene: -; j_gene: TRBJ1-1; abundance: -; CDR3nt: TGTGCCAGTAGTTTCAGGGATGGTACTGAAGCTTTCTTT; CDR3aa: CASSFRDGTEAFF
len: 13; v_gene: TRBV10-3; d_gene: -; j_gene: TRBJ1-5; abundance: -; CDR3nt: TGTGCCATCAGTGAGTCGAGCGGCGAGCCCCAGCATTTT; CDR3aa: CAISESSGEPQHF
len: 13; v_gene: TRBV2; d_gene: -; j_gene: TRBJ1-2; abundance: few; CDR3nt: TGTGCCAGCAGTGCCAGGGGTACCTATGGCTACACCTTC; CDR3aa: CASSARGTYGYTF
len: 15; v_gene: TRBV24-1; d_gene: -; j_gene: TRBJ2-3; abundance: -; CDR3nt: TGTGCCACCAGTGGAGGACAGTCTAGCACAGATACGCAGTATTTT; CDR3aa: CATSGGQSSTDTQYF
len: 20; v_gene: TRBV12-2; d_gene: -; j_gene: TRBJ1-2; abundance: once; CDR3nt: TGTGCAAGTCGCCCATGTGATACAGCCCCGTGTCTGGGACTTAACTATGGCTACACCTTC; CDR3aa: CASRPCDTAPCLGLNYGYTF
len: 18; v_gene: TRBV11-2; d_gene: TRBD2; j_gene: TRBJ2-5; abundance: -; CDR3nt: TGTGCCAGCAGCTTAGGGTTGGGACTAGCGGGGAGAAAAGAGACCCAGTACTTC; CDR3aa: CASSLGLGLAGRKETQYF
len: 14; v_gene: TRBV7-8; d_gene: TRBD2; j_gene: TRBJ2-2; abundance: -; CDR3nt: TGTGCCAGCGGGCTAGCGGAGTACACCGGGGAGCTGTTTTTT; CDR3aa: CASGLAEYTGELFF
len: 14; v_gene: TRBV7-2; d_gene: -; j_gene: TRBJ1-1; abundance: -; CDR3nt: TGTGCCAGCAGCTTAATATACAGGAACACTGAAGCTTTCTTT; CDR3aa: CASSLIYRNTEAFF
len: 16; v_gene: TRBV5-1; d_gene: TRBD2; j_gene: TRBJ2-1; abundance: once; CDR3nt: TGCGCCAGCAGCTTGGCAGGCGGGAGGACCTACAATGAGCAGTTCTTC; CDR3aa: CASSLAGGRTYNEQFF
len: 13; v_gene: TRBV6-6; d_gene: -; j_gene: TRBJ1-1; abundance: -; CDR3nt: TGTGCCAGCAGTTACGGGGGGGAAGCTGAAGCTTTCTTT; CDR3aa: CASSYGGEAEAFF
len: 13; v_gene: TRBV6-5; d_gene: -; j_gene: TRBJ1-1; abundance: -; CDR3nt: TGTGCCAGCAGCCTTACTGAATCAACTGAAGCTTTCTTT; CDR3aa: CASSLTESTEAFF
len: 16; v_gene: TRBV6-1; d_gene: TRBD2; j_gene: TRBJ2-1; abundance: -; CDR3nt: TGTGCCAGCAGTGTATCCAGCGGGGGGGACTACAATGAGCAGTTCTTC; CDR3aa: CASSVSSGGDYNEQFF
len: 14; v_gene: TRBV2; d_gene: TRBD2; j_gene: TRBJ2-2; abundance: few; CDR3nt: TGTGCCAGCAGACTAGCGGCAGCCACCGGGGAGCTGTTTTTT; CDR3aa: CASRLAAATGELFF
len: 15; v_gene: TRBV6-1; d_gene: -; j_gene: TRBJ2-5; abundance: -; CDR3nt: TGTGCCAGCAGTGAAGGTCCCCTCGTGGGCGAGACCCAGTACTTC; CDR3aa: CASSEGPLVGETQYF
len: 14; v_gene: TRBV6-2/TRBV6-3; d_gene: -; j_gene: TRBJ1-5; abundance: few; CDR3nt: TGTGCCAGCAGTTCCACAGGTATCGGTCAGCCCCAGCATTTT; CDR3aa: CASSSTGIGQPQHF
len: 16; v_gene: TRBV9; d_gene: TRBD2; j_gene: TRBJ2-3; abundance: -; CDR3nt: TGTGCCAGCAGCATAAGAGGCAGCGGGGTCACAGATACGCAGTATTTT; CDR3aa: CASSIRGSGVTDTQYF
len: 15; v_gene: TRBV3-1/TRBV3-2; d_gene: -; j_gene: TRBJ2-3; abundance: -; CDR3nt: TGTGCCAGCAGTCGTCTAACGGGAGCCGCAGATACGCAGTATTTT; CDR3aa: CASSRLTGAADTQYF
len: 14; v_gene: TRBV3-1/TRBV3-2; d_gene: -; j_gene: TRBJ1-1; abundance: -; CDR3nt: TGTGCCAGCAGCCAAGATCGGGGTGGCACTGAAGCTTTCTTT; CDR3aa: CASSQDRGGTEAFF
len: 14; v_gene: TRBV28; d_gene: -; j_gene: TRBJ2-7; abundance: -; CDR3nt: TGTGCCAGCAGTTCTCGGATCAGGGGCCACGAGCAGTACTTC; CDR3aa: CASSSRIRGHEQYF
len: 16; v_gene: TRBV28; d_gene: -; j_gene: TRBJ1-6; abundance: few; CDR3nt: TGTGCCACCAAACGGGGGGGTAACTCCTATAATTCACCCCTCCACTTT; CDR3aa: CATKRGGNSYNSPLHF
len: 15; v_gene: TRBV19; d_gene: TRBD1; j_gene: TRBJ1-5; abundance: medium-sized; CDR3nt: TGTGCCAGTAGCCAGGGACAGCATAGCAATCAGCCCCAGCATTTT; CDR3aa: CASSQGQHSNQPQHF
len: 14; v_gene: TRBV7-9; d_gene: -; j_gene: TRBJ1-2; abundance: -; CDR3nt: TGTGCCAGCAGCTCACAGGGACCTGGCTATGGCTACACCTTC; CDR3aa: CASSSQGPGYGYTF
len: 15; v_gene: TRBV7-9; d_gene: TRBD1; j_gene: TRBJ2-2; abundance: once; CDR3nt: TGTGCCAGCAGCCAGGGGACAGGGGCGGTCCGGGAGCTGTTTTTT; CDR3aa: CASSQGTGAVRELFF
len: 14; v_gene: TRBV28; d_gene: TRBD1; j_gene: TRBJ1-2; abundance: few; CDR3nt: TGTGCCACGAGGGGACAGGACTTCGGCTATGGCTACACCTTC; CDR3aa: CATRGQDFGYGYTF
len: 14; v_gene: TRBV3-1/TRBV3-2; d_gene: -; j_gene: TRBJ1-6; abundance: -; CDR3nt: TGTGCCAGCAGCCAGCCCGGGAGAGATTCACCCCTCCACTTT; CDR3aa: CASSQPGRDSPLHF
len: 14; v_gene: TRBV18; d_gene: -; j_gene: TRBJ2-3; abundance: -; CDR3nt: TGTGCCAGCCGCGCTGGCGGGATTACAGATACGCAGTATTTT; CDR3aa: CASRAGGITDTQYF
len: 13; v_gene: TRBV18; d_gene: TRBD1; j_gene: TRBJ2-7; abundance: few; CDR3nt: TGTGCCAGCTCACCGGGACAGGTCGACGAGCAGTACTTC; CDR3aa: CASSPGQVDEQYF
len: 15; v_gene: TRBV3-1/TRBV3-2; d_gene: TRBD2; j_gene: TRBJ2-2; abundance: few; CDR3nt: TGTGCCAGCAGCCCCCGACTAGCGGTCAGCGGGGAGCTGTTTTTT; CDR3aa: CASSPRLAVSGELFF
len: 15; v_gene: TRBV5-1; d_gene: TRBD2; j_gene: TRBJ2-7; abundance: -; CDR3nt: TGCGCCAGCAGCTTGATGTCTAGCGGGGGTTACGAGCAGTACTTC; CDR3aa: CASSLMSSGGYEQYF
len: 15; v_gene: TRBV2; d_gene: -; j_gene: TRBJ2-2; abundance: -; CDR3nt: TGTGCCAGCAGTGGTGGAGGGAATCAGGCCGGGGAGCTGTTTTTT; CDR3aa: CASSGGGNQAGELFF
len: 13; v_gene: TRBV12-3/TRBV12-4; d_gene: -; j_gene: TRBJ1-1; abundance: -; CDR3nt: TGTGCCAGCAGTTTAGATGGTGGGGGGAAAGCTTTCTTT; CDR3aa: CASSLDGGGKAFF
len: 13; v_gene: TRBV10-1; d_gene: -; j_gene: TRBJ1-1; abundance: -; CDR3nt: TGCGCCAGCAGTGGTCCCAGGCGGGGTGAAGCTTTCTTT; CDR3aa: CASSGPRRGEAFF
len: 17; v_gene: TRBV18; d_gene: TRBD1; j_gene: TRBJ1-1; abundance: -; CDR3nt: TGTGCCAGCTCACCACCCGGGACAGGGGGCAAGGTCACTGAAGCTTTCTTT; CDR3aa: CASSPPGTGGKVTEAFF
len: 15; v_gene: TRBV4-1; d_gene: -; j_gene: TRBJ1-1; abundance: -; CDR3nt: TGCGCCAGCAGCCAAGTAACAGGCGTGAACACTGAAGCTTTCTTT; CDR3aa: CASSQVTGVNTEAFF
len: 15; v_gene: TRBV5-4; d_gene: -; j_gene: TRBJ2-1; abundance: -; CDR3nt: TGTGCCAGCGGCAAAGGGGGGGGTATAAACAATGAGCAGTTCTTC; CDR3aa: CASGKGGGINNEQFF